Listed below are T cell receptor beta chains from one sample, sequenced in a study of blood T cell repertoires in COVID-19. Method: immunoSEQ multiplex PCR; TCRdb's copy keeps in-frame clones and lacks some. The data contain 250,000 or so clones, roughly 89% of them singletons. The sample comprised peripheral blood. All receptors come from a woman aged 35 to 49 who had recovered from COVID-19. Both conserved end residues are part of each CDR3. The D gene is left open where the match is weak. Clone size is given for some rows only: seen once, a few or many times, or a class if the clone is expanded.

D gene	clone size	V gene	J gene	CDR3 DNA	CDR3 protein
-	-	TRBV19	TRBJ1-2	TGTGCCAGTACCACTTATGCGAGTTGGGGAACGGGAAGCTATGGCTACACCTTC	CASTTYASWGTGSYGYTF
-	-	TRBV25-1	TRBJ1-2	TGTGCCAGCAGTGTAGTAAAAAACAGCCCATGCTATGGCTACACCTTC	CASSVVKNSPCYGYTF
TRBD1	-	TRBV6-5	TRBJ1-1	TGTGCCAGCAGTTCCGCAGGGGGCGCGTTTTTCGCAGTAACTTTCTTT	CASSSAGGAFFAVTFF
-	-	TRBV3-1/TRBV3-2	TRBJ1-6	TGTGCCAGCAGTCTCGAGGTCAATTCACCCCTCCACTTT	CASSLEVNSPLHF
TRBD1	-	TRBV5-1	TRBJ2-2	TGCGCCAGCAGCTTGGGACAGGGGGCCGCCGGGGAGCTGTTTTTT	CASSLGQGAAGELFF
-	few	TRBV7-2	TRBJ1-3	TGTGCCAGCAGCCCAGGGCTCTCTGGAAACACCATATATTTT	CASSPGLSGNTIYF
-	once	TRBV30	TRBJ1-3	TGTGCCTGGAGGAGCTCTGGAAACACCATATATTTT	CAWRSSGNTIYF
-	-	TRBV6-2/TRBV6-3	TRBJ1-2	TGTGCCAGCAGTTACGGTAACCAGGGGATGTCTGGCTACACCTTC	CASSYGNQGMSGYTF
-	-	TRBV28	TRBJ2-3	TGTGCCAGCAGGGGCATTGATACGCAGTATTTT	CASRGIDTQYF
TRBD2	-	TRBV7-6	TRBJ2-2	TGTGCCAGCAGCTCCCAGAGCGGGGGGAACACCGGGGAGCTGTTTTTT	CASSSQSGGNTGELFF
TRBD1	-	TRBV3-1/TRBV3-2	TRBJ1-1	TGTGCCAGCGTCAGGGGGACAGCGAACACTGAAGCTTTCTTT	CASVRGTANTEAFF
TRBD1	-	TRBV6-5	TRBJ1-5	TGTGCCAGCACTCCCCCGGGCAGGGGGAATCAGCCCCAGCATTTT	CASTPPGRGNQPQHF
TRBD2	-	TRBV11-3	TRBJ2-1	TGTGCCAGCAGCCCTCGGACTAGCGGGAGGGCCCGTGAAAGATACAATGAGCAGTTCTTC	CASSPRTSGRARERYNEQFF
-	once	TRBV9	TRBJ1-2	TGTGCCAGCAGCGGTGTCAGACAGAACTTTAACTATGGCTACACCTTC	CASSGVRQNFNYGYTF
-	-	TRBV25-1	TRBJ2-2	TGTGCCAGCGAGGGGGGAGGGTCGAACACCGGGGAGCTGTTTTTT	CASEGGGSNTGELFF
TRBD2	-	TRBV25-1	TRBJ2-5	TGTGCCAGCAGTGAATGGGGTAGCGGGATCGAGGAGACCCAGTACTTC	CASSEWGSGIEETQYF
TRBD2	-	TRBV24-1	TRBJ2-1	TGTGCCACCAGTGATGCGGGACTAGCGGAGGATGAGCAGTTCTTC	CATSDAGLAEDEQFF
-	-	TRBV24-1	TRBJ1-2	TGTGCCACCAGTGATCTAGGGGAAGCTAACTATGGCTACACCTTC	CATSDLGEANYGYTF
-	-	TRBV30	TRBJ1-1	TGTGCCTGGAGTGGACCCGGGGGGCAAGTGGCTTTCTTT	CAWSGPGGQVAFF
TRBD2	-	TRBV5-6	TRBJ2-1	TGTGCCAGCAGCTACCTCTCGGCGGGAGCCTACAATGAGCAGTTCTTC	CASSYLSAGAYNEQFF
-	-	TRBV12-5	TRBJ2-1	TGTGCTAGTGGTCCAGCGGACAATGAGCAGTTCTTC	CASGPADNEQFF
-	-	TRBV19	TRBJ1-3	TGTGCCAGTACTCCAGGAAATACTGGAAACACCATATATTTT	CASTPGNTGNTIYF
TRBD1	-	TRBV3-1/TRBV3-2	TRBJ2-2	TGTGCCAGCAGCGTTCGGGACAGAACCGGGGAGCTGTTTTTT	CASSVRDRTGELFF
TRBD2	once	TRBV9	TRBJ2-5	TGTGCCAGCAGCGTAGCACCGCGGGAGCCAATCCAAGAGACCCAGTACTTC	CASSVAPREPIQETQYF
TRBD2	-	TRBV6-6	TRBJ2-3	TGTGCCAGCAGACTAGCGGGCGAGGCAGATACGCAGTATTTT	CASRLAGEADTQYF
-	-	TRBV6-4	TRBJ2-7	TGTGCCAGCAGTGAGCGGCCAGGGGTGGGAGAGCAGTACTTC	CASSERPGVGEQYF
-	-	TRBV9	TRBJ1-2	TGTGCCAGCAGCGTCTCAGGATATGGCTACACCTTC	CASSVSGYGYTF
TRBD1	-	TRBV6-5	TRBJ1-2	TGTGCCAGCAGTTCGGGACAGGGGGCGGGTGGCTACACCTTC	CASSSGQGAGGYTF
TRBD2	once	TRBV4-2	TRBJ2-2	TGTGCCAGCAGCCCATTAAGCGGGGGACGGAACACCGGGGAGCTGTTTTTT	CASSPLSGGRNTGELFF
-	-	TRBV7-9	TRBJ1-4	TGTGCCAGCAGCAGTCCAGGGTTTAATGAAAAACTGTTTTTT	CASSSPGFNEKLFF
TRBD2	-	TRBV5-5	TRBJ2-2	TGTGCCAGCAGCAGGCTAGCGGTCTTCGGGGAGCTGTTTTTT	CASSRLAVFGELFF
-	many	TRBV6-5	TRBJ2-3	TGTGCCAGCAGTCGAGGAACTAGCACAGATACGCAGTATTTT	CASSRGTSTDTQYF
TRBD1	-	TRBV7-9	TRBJ2-2	TGTGCCAGCACCATCCTATCAGGGGGCCCCGGGGAGCTGTTTTTT	CASTILSGGPGELFF
TRBD2	-	TRBV10-3	TRBJ2-7	TGTGCCATCAGTGAGGGAGGACTAGCGGTCTATCAGCAGTACTTC	CAISEGGLAVYQQYF
-	once	TRBV21-1	TRBJ2-1	TGTGCCAGCAGCAATTCGAATCACCGGGCCGAGGGTGGCGATGAGCAGTTCTTC	CASSNSNHRAEGGDEQFF
-	-	TRBV19	TRBJ2-5	TGTGCCAGTAGTACGGGAATCCTACCGGAGACCCAGTACTTC	CASSTGILPETQYF
TRBD1	-	TRBV19	TRBJ1-2	TGTGCCAGTAGTATTCAGGGCAGGGACAGTTACACCTTC	CASSIQGRDSYTF
-	-	TRBV24-1	TRBJ1-4	-	CATSTSGDSGEKLFF
-	-	TRBV18	TRBJ2-2	TGTGCCAGCTCACCACAGGCACAGGGAAACACCGGGGAGCTGTTTTTT	CASSPQAQGNTGELFF
-	-	TRBV6-5	TRBJ2-1	TGTGCCAGCAGTTTAGGTCTAGCGACTAATGAGCAGTTCTTC	CASSLGLATNEQFF
TRBD1	-	TRBV18	TRBJ2-2	TGTGCCAGCTCACAACAGGGGGCTTCGAACACCGGGGAGCTGTTTTTT	CASSQQGASNTGELFF
-	once	TRBV6-5	TRBJ2-5	TGTGCCAGCAGCCCGGTCCTGGGCAGACGTGAGACCCAGTACTTC	CASSPVLGRRETQYF
-	-	TRBV6-1	TRBJ2-5	TGTGCCAGCAGTGAATTACAAGAGACCCAGTACTTC	CASSELQETQYF
-	-	TRBV3-1/TRBV3-2	TRBJ1-3	TGTGCCAGAGTCACTGTGAGCTCTGGAAACACCATATATTTT	CARVTVSSGNTIYF
TRBD1	-	TRBV28	TRBJ1-5	TGTGCCAGCAGAACCGACGGGACAGGGGGTTATCAGCCCCAGCATTTT	CASRTDGTGGYQPQHF
-	-	TRBV7-9	TRBJ2-5	TGTGCCAGCAGCTTAGAGGCGGAGGAGACCCAGTACTTC	CASSLEAEETQYF
TRBD1	once	TRBV5-4	TRBJ2-2	TGTGCCAGCAGCTTGCGACAGGGTGGCACCGGGGAGCTGTTTTTT	CASSLRQGGTGELFF
TRBD2	-	TRBV30	TRBJ2-1	TGTGCCTGGAGTCCCCATGGCGGGGGGGCAAATGAGCAGTTCTTC	CAWSPHGGGANEQFF
TRBD1	-	TRBV5-1	TRBJ1-4	TGCGCCAGCAGGGACCAGGGACAGGGAGTTGAAAAACTGTTTTTT	CASRDQGQGVEKLFF
TRBD1	-	TRBV27	TRBJ2-1	TGTGCCAGCAGTTTCACAGGGGGGATAAATGAGCAGTTCTTC	CASSFTGGINEQFF